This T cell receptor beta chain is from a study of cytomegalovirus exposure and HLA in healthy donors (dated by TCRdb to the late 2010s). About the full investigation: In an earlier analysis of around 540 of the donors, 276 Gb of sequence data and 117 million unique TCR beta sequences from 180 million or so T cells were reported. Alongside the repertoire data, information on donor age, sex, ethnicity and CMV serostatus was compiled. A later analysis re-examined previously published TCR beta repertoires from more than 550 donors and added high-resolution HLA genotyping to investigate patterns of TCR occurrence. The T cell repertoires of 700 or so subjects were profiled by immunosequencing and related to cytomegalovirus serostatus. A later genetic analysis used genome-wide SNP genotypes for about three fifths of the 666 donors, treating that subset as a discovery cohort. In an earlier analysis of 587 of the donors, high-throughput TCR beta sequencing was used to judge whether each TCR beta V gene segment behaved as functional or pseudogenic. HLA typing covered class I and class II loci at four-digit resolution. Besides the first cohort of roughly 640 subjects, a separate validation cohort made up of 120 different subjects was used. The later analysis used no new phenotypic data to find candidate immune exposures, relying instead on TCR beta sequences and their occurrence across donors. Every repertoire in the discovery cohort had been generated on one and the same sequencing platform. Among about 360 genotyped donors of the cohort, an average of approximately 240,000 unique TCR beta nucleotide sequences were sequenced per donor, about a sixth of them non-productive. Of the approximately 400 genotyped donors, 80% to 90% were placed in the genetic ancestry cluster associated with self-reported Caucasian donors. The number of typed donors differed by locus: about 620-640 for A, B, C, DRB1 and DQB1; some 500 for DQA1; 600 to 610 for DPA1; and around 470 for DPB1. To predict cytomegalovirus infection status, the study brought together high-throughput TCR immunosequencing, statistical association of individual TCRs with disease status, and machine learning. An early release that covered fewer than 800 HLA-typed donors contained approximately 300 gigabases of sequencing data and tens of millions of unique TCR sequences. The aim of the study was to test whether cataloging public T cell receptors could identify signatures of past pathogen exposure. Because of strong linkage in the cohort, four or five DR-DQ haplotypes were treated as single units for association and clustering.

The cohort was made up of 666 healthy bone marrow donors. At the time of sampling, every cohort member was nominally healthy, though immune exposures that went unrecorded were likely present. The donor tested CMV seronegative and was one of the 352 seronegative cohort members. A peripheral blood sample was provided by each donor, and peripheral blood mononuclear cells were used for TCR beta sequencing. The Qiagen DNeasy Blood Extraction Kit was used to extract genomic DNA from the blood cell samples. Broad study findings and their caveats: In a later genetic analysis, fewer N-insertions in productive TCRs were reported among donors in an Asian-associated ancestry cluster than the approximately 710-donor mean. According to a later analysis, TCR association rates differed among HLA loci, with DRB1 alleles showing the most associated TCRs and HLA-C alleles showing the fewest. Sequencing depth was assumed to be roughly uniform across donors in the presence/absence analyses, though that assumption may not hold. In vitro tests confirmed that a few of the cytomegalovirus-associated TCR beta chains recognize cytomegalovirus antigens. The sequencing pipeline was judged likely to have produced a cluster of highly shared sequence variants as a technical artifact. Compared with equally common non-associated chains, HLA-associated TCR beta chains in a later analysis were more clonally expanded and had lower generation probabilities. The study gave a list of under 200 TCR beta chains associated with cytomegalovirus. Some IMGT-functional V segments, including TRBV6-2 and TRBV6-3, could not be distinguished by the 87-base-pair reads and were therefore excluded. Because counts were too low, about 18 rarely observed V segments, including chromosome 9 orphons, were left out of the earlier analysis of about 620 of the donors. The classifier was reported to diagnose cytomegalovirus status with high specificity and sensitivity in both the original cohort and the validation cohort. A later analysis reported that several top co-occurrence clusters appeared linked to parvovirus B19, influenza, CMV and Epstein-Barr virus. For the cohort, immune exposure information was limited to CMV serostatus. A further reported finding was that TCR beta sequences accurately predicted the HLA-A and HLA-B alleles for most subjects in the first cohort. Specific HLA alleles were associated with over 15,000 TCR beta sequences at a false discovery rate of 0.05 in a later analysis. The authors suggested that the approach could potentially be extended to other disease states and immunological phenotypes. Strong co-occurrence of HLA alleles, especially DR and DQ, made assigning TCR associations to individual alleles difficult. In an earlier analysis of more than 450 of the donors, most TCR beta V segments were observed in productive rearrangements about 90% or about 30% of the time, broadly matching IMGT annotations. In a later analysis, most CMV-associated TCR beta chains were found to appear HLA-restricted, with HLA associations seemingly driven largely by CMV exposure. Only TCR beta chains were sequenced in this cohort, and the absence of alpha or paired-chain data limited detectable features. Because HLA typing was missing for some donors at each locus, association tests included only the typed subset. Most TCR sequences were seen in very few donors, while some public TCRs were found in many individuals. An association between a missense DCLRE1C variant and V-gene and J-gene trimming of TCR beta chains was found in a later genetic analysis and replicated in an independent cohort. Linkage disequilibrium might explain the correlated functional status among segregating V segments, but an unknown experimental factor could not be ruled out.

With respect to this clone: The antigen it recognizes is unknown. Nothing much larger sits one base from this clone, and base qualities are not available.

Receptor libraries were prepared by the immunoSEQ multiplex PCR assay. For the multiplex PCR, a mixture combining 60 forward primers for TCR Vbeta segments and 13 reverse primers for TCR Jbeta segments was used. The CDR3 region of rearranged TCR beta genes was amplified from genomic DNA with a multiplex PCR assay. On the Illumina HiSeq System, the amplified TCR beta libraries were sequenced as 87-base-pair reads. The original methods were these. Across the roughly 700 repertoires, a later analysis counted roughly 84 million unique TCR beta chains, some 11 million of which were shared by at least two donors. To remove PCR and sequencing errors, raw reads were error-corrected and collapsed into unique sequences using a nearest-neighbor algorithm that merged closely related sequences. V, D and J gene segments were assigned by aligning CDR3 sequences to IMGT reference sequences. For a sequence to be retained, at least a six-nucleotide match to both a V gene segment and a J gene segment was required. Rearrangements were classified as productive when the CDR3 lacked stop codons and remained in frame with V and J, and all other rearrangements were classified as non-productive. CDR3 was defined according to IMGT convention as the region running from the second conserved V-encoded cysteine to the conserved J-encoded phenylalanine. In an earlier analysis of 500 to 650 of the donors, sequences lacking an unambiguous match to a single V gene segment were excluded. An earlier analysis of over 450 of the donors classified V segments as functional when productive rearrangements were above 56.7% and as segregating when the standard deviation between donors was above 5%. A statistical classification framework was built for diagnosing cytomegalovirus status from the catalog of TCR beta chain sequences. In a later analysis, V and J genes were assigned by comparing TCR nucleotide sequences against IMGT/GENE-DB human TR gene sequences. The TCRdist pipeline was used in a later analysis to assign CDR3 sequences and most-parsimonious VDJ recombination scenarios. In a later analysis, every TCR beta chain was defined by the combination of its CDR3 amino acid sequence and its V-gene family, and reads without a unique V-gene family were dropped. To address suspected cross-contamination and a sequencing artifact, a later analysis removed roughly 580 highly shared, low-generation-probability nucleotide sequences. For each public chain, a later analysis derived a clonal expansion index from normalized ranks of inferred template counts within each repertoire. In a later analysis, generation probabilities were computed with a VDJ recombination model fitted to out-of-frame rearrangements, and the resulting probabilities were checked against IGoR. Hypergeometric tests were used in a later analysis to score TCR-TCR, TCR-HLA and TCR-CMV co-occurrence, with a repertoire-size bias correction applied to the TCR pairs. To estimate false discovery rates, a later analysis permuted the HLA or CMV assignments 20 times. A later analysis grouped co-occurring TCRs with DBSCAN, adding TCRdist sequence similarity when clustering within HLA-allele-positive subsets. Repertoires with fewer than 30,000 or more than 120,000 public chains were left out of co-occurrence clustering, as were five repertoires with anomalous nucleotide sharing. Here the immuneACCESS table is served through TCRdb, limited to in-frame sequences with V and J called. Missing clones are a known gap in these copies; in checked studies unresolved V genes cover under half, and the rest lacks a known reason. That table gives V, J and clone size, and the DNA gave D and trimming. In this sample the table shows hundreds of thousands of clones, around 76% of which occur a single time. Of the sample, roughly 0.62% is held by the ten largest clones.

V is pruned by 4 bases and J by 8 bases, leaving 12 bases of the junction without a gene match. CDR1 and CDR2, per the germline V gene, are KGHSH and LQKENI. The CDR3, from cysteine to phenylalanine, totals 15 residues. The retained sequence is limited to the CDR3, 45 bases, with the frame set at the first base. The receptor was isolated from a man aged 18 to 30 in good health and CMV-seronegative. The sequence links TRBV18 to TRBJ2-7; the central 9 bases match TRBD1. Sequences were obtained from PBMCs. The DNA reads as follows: TGTGCCAGCTCACTTGGGGGACAGGGTACGACTAAGCAGTACTTC. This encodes CASSLGGQGTTKQYF.